The 24 T cell receptor beta chains presented below share a single source sample, sequenced in a study of glioma-infiltrating T cells. Amplification of TCR alpha and beta CDR3 regions from RNA used iRepertoire nested multiplex PCR. One entry per CDR3 protein, called by TCRdb with MiXCR from the multiplex PCR reads. Of fewer than 200,000 distinct CDR3 sequences in the sample, around 40% are singletons; the top ten hold over 4%. The sequencing input was glioma tissue, nonneoplastic brain tissue, or PBMCs (not recorded which). Every receptor here comes from a human donor with low-grade glioma or glioblastoma, undergoing nonglioma brain surgery, or in good health (not recorded which).

This clonotype was found a few times. The chain is built from TRBV29-1 and TRBJ2-7, with TRBD2 identical over 15 bases. The germline gives CDR1 SQVTM, CDR2 ANQGSEA. After removal of 1 base from V and 5 bases from J, the junction contained 3 bases not matched to a gene. This CDR3 is 15 amino acids long. As DNA, the CDR3 is TGCAGCGTTGAAGGGACTAGCGGGAGGGCCAACGAGCAGTACTTC. Translation gives CSVEGTSGRANEQYF.

This chain's CDR3 is CASSSRLAGGDDEQFF. CDR3 sequence (DNA): TGTGCCAGCAGCAGCAGGCTAGCGGGAGGTGACGATGAGCAGTTCTTC. The chain has TRBV6-2 or TRBV6-3 and TRBJ2-1, with TRBD2 identical over 11 bases. The CDR3 consists of 16 residues. Germline V gene lookup returns CDR1 MNHEY and CDR2 SVGEGT. V trimming: 6 bases; J trimming: 8 bases; junction bases outside the gene matches: 12.

This chain links TRBV20-1 with TRBJ1-1; the match to TRBD1 covers 10 bases. This CDR3 contains 19 residues. The ends lost 1 base at V and 3 bases at J; junction bases unmatched: 17. Germline V gene data show CDR1 as DFQATT and CDR2 as SNEGSKA (reference sequence). The CDR3, as DNA: TGCAGTGCTAGAGGACAGGGGGCGGGGGGGTTGGGGCCGGACACTGAAGCTTTCTTT. Its protein product is CSARGQGAGGLGPDTEAFF.

In this sample, this clonotype turned up once. At one of its ends the junction is not consistent with the germline gene, which may arise from a read error. Written as DNA, the CDR3 is TGCAGTGCCCCATGGGGAGCGGGACAGCCCAATTCACCCATCCACTTT. The encoded protein is CSAPWGAGQPNSPIHF. This chain connects TRBV20-1 to TRBJ1-6; 7 positions agree with TRBD1. Germline V gives CDR1 DFQATT, CDR2 SNEGSKA (reference sequence). This CDR3 is built from 16 residues.

This clonotype has more than one count but fewer than ten. This CDR3 is CASSIDPDSFGTDTQYF. CDR3 sequence (DNA): TGTGCCAGTAGTATAGATCCTGACAGCTTTGGCACAGATACGCAGTATTTT. The chain carries TRBV19 and TRBJ2-3; D is possibly TRBD1 (5 bases). Germline V gene sequence: CDR1 LNHDA, CDR2 SQIVND (reference sequence). V gave up 0 bases and J gave up 1 base, with 14 bases separating them. The CDR3 loop spans 17 amino acids.

V and J are TRBV7-9 and TRBJ2-2, with TRBD2 matching over 12 bases. Trimming took 1 base from V and 5 from J; bases not matched to a gene: 2. The CDR3 has 16 amino acids. In germline, CDR1 is SEHNR, CDR2 FQNEAQ (reference sequence). The CDR3 loop is CASSLVGLAGTGELFF. As DNA, the CDR3 is TGTGCCAGCAGCTTAGTCGGACTAGCGGGAACCGGGGAGCTGTTTTTT.

The sample holds a few counts of this clonotype. The chain is built from TRBV19 and TRBJ1-2; D gene uncertain. The V and J ends lost 0 bases and 8 bases respectively, with 10 bases between them. Germline CDR1 and CDR2: LNHDA and SQIVND (reference sequence). The CDR3 spans 13 residues. CDR3 in amino acids: CASSIDRERGYTF. The CDR3 nucleotides are TGTGCCAGTAGTATAGATCGCGAGAGGGGCTACACCTTC.

This chain connects TRBV19 to TRBJ1-1; the match to TRBD1 covers 7 bases. CDR3 length: 15 amino acids. CDR1 is LNHDA and CDR2 is SQIVND in the germline V gene (reference sequence). Trimming removed 6 bases from V and 1 base from J; junction bases left unmatched: 8. CDR3 in DNA: TGTGCCAGTAGCCGCCAGACAGGGCCGAACACTGAAGCTTTCTTT. Residues: CASSRQTGPNTEAFF.

Details on this clonotype: A much larger clone differs by one base, so this may be a read error. The chain couples TRBV20-1 to TRBJ2-2, with D perhaps matching TRBD2 (5 bases). The CDR3 spans 17 residues. V lost 3 bases, J lost 5 bases, and 22 bases lay in between. The germline gives CDR1 DFQATT, CDR2 SNEGSKA (reference sequence). CDR3 amino acids: CSASTNAVGGSTGELFF. The CDR3 DNA follows: TGCAGTGCTAGCACCAATGCGGTTGGAGGAAGTACCGGGGAGCTGTTTTTT.

This clonotype was seen many times. The J gene is TRBJ1-1, the V gene TRBV10-3, with D maybe TRBD1 (5 bases). The CDR3 contains 13 residues. Germline values: CDR1 ENHRY, CDR2 SYGVKD. Deletions cut 8 bases from V and 1 base from J, with 11 bases between. CDR3 DNA: TGTGCCATCGGGGGTACAGGGAACACTGAAGCTTTCTTT. It codes for CAIGGTGNTEAFF.

Details on this clonotype: At one boundary the junction diverges from the germline segment, which might be a read error. V gene TRBV6-2 or TRBV6-3 combines with J gene TRBJ2-3; 8 bases are shared with TRBD2. The CDR3 totals 15 residues. The germline V gene has CDR1 MNHEY and CDR2 SVGEGT. DNA of the CDR3: TGTGCCAGCAGTCCTCCGGGAGGGAGAACGGATAGGCAGTATTTT. This encodes CASSPPGGRTDRQYF.

With respect to this clonotype: The conserved closing phenylalanine or tryptophan is absent in this CDR3, likely reflecting a read error. This rearrangement joins TRBV7-2 to TRBJ1-1, with 10 bases identical to TRBD1. The ends lost 5 bases at V and 9 bases at J; junction bases unmatched: 15. The CDR3 is 16 amino acids. Germline V gives CDR1 SGHTA, CDR2 FQGNSA. For the CDR3, the DNA is TGTGCCAGCAGCACCTCAGCGGGGACAGGGGAAGGAAAAGCTTTCCTT. It specifies CASSTSAGTGEGKAFL.

There are a few counts of this clonotype. The genes are TRBV2 and TRBJ1-5; D ambiguous. Germline V gene sequence: CDR1 SNHLY, CDR2 FYNNEI. V was cut by 3 bases and J by 3 bases, with 15 bases left in between. The CDR3 is 16 residues long. This chain's CDR3 is CASSEFGNLINQPQHF. Written as DNA, the CDR3 is TGTGCCAGCAGTGAGTTTGGGAATTTGATCAATCAGCCCCAGCATTTT.

Note on this clonotype: A clone one base away is much larger, so this may be a read error. The chain is built from TRBV19 and TRBJ1-1; D call uncertain. The V gene's germline CDR1 is LNHDA and CDR2 SQIVND (reference sequence). The CDR3 has 16 amino acids. V shed 6 bases and J shed 0 bases, with 17 bases lying between them. In DNA, the CDR3 is TGTGCCAGTAGGAGAGACCCAACACTTATGAACACTGAAGCTTTCTTT. This sequence encodes CASRRDPTLMNTEAFF.

Comment on this clonotype: This may be a read error, as it is one base from a much larger clone. The DNA of the CDR3 is TGTGCCATCGAGGACAGGGTAGGGACACCCCTCCACTTT. This translates into CAIEDRVGTPLHF. The chain uses TRBV7-2 and TRBJ1-6; 8 bases align to TRBD1. From germline, CDR1 is SGHTA and CDR2 FQGNSA. The CDR3 contains 13 residues. Germline trimming cut 10 bases from V and 11 bases from J; bases unmatched to any gene: 10.

About this clonotype itself: Since a much larger clone is just one base distant, this may be a read error. The CDR3 DNA reads TGTGCCAGCTATCAATCCCACGTCCGGGCTGGGGGTCAGTTCTTC. Protein product: CASYQSHVRAGGQFF. V is TRBV11-1 and J is TRBJ2-1; D may match TRBD1 or TRBD2 (5 bases each). CDR3 length: 15 residues. V was pared by 8 bases and J by 13 bases, with 27 bases between. Germline assignment: CDR1 SGHAT and CDR2 FQDESV (reference sequence).

A note on this clonotype: One end of the junction does not line up with germline, which may come from a read error. V usage is TRBV20-1 and J usage is TRBJ1-6; D perhaps matches TRBD1 (5 bases). The CDR3 length is 15 residues. Germline CDR1 reads DFQATT; CDR2 reads SNEGSKA (reference sequence). DNA for the CDR3: TGCAGTGCCCGCTCGGGGACGGGTAATAATTCACCCCTCCAATTT. It yields the protein CSARSGTGNNSPLQF.

This clonotype occurred a few times. The rearrangement links TRBV6-5 to TRBJ2-6; 7 bases map to TRBD1. V shed 11 bases and J 4 bases; nucleotides not matched to a gene: 11. The CDR3 sequence is 15 residues long. CDR1 is MNHEY and CDR2 is SVGAGI in the germline V gene. The CDR3 region is CASTTGDEGANVLTF. Here the CDR3 DNA reads TGTGCCTCCACCACAGGGGATGAGGGGGCCAACGTCCTGACTTTC.

This clonotype has just a few counts. This rearrangement joins TRBV19 to TRBJ2-3; a weak D match, TRBD1 (5 bases). CDR1 LNHDA and CDR2 SQIVND come from the germline V gene (reference sequence). V lost 4 bases to trimming and J lost 2 bases, with 19 bases between them. This CDR3 spans 17 amino acids. CDR3 nucleotide sequence: TGTGCCAGTAGTACCCAGGGTTCTATCCACGCCACAGATACGCAGTATTTT. It yields the protein CASSTQGSIHATDTQYF.

This clonotype was detected only a few times. The J gene is TRBJ1-1, the V gene TRBV10-3; no reliable D call. Per the germline V gene, CDR1 is ENHRY and CDR2 is SYGVKD. Deletions cut 3 bases from V and 0 bases from J, with 5 bases between. The CDR3 sequence is 13 residues long. CDR3 in amino acids: CAISDLVNTEAFF. DNA of the CDR3: TGTGCCATCAGTGACTTGGTGAACACTGAAGCTTTCTTT.

A note on this clonotype: The junction does not match germline at one end; this may be a read error. The rearrangement links TRBV7-3 to TRBJ2-1; TRBD1 matches at 10 bases. Germline CDR1 reads SGHTA; CDR2 reads FQGTGA. The CDR3 loop spans 15 amino acids. CDR3 DNA sequence: TGTGCCAGCAGCCTGAGACGGACAGGGGGGAATGAGAAGTTCTTC. This codes for CASSLRRTGGNEKFF.

To note about this clonotype: At one end, the junction sequence differs from germline, possibly due to a read error. This sequence joins TRBV7-9 and TRBJ2-1; D call uncertain. Looked up from germline, CDR1 is SEHNR and CDR2 is FQNEAQ (reference sequence). This CDR3 region has 15 residues. CDR3 in amino acids: CAGSSGRISQDEQFF. Here the CDR3 DNA reads TGTGCCGGCAGCTCCGGCCGGATTTCCCAGGATGAGCAGTTCTTC.

The chain is built from TRBV19 and TRBJ2-3; TRBD2 aligns across 9 bases. The V and J ends lost 8 bases and 2 bases, in that order; junction bases with no gene match: 2. CDR3 length: 13 amino acids. The germline V gene encodes CDR1 LNHDA and CDR2 SQIVND (reference sequence). In DNA form, the CDR3 reads TGTGCCAGTCGACTAGCGGCCACAGATACGCAGTATTTT. This translates into CASRLAATDTQYF. Filled out from reference TRBV19 and TRBJ2-3, the complete variable domain reads DGGITQSPKYLFRKEGQNVTLSCEQNLNHDAMYWYRQDPGQGLRLIYYSQIVNDFQKGDIAEGYSVSREKKESFPLTVTSAQKNPTAFYLCASRLAATDTQYFGPGTRLTVL.

The V gene is TRBV27, the J gene TRBJ2-5, with 9 bases fitting TRBD2. With V trimmed by 6 bases and J by 10 bases, 15 bases remained unmatched. From germline, CDR1 is MNHEY and CDR2 SMNVEV (reference sequence). The length of the CDR3 is 15 residues. The CDR3 region has the DNA TGTGCCAGCAGCCTGATAGCGGGAGCCCATGAAGACCAGTACTTC. This translates into CASSLIAGAHEDQYF.